This TCR beta chain emerged from a study of T cells in Graves' hyperthyroidism and ophthalmopathy. Amplified TCR beta CDR3 regions derived from RNA transcripts. The HTBI primer set drove a first-round RT-PCR of the TCR CDR3. One entry per CDR3 protein results from TCRdb running MiXCR on the multiplex PCR reads. The sample has some 270,000 distinct CDR3 sequences, around 15% seen once. The CDR3 is 16 amino acids. Looked up from germline, CDR1 is LGHDT and CDR2 is YNNKEL (reference sequence). The V gene end was trimmed by 6 bases and the J gene end by 4 bases; junction bases not matched to a gene: 12. This clonotype was found many times.

The V and J genes are TRBV3-1 and TRBJ2-1; 7 bases are a match to TRBD1. Sequencing input: blood. The sequence was obtained from a woman aged 40 to 50 with Graves' hyperthyroidism. CDR3 DNA sequence: TGTGCCAGCAGACCGAGGGGGCAGGGGATATACAATGAGCAGTTCTTC. It codes for CASRPRGQGIYNEQFF.